The 26 T cell receptor beta chains presented below share a single source sample, sequenced in a study of OX40 agonist ivuxolimab in advanced cancers. Repertoires were generated with immunoSEQ multiplex PCR, while TCRdb's copy carries only in-frame clones and drops some. The repertoire holds about 31,000 clones, with approximately 86% as singletons. The sequences come from CD4+ or CD8+ T cells sorted from blood, collected in a trial of the OX40 agonist ivuxolimab. The receptor set was obtained from an adult with an advanced solid tumor such as melanoma, head and neck, liver or kidney cancer.

This clone was seen only a few times. This chain uses TRBV7-2 with TRBJ2-5, with D possibly called TRBD1 or TRBD2 (5 bases each). Per the germline V gene, CDR1 is SGHTA and CDR2 is FQGNSA. With 1 base removed from V and 3 bases from J, the gap between germline ends came to 15 bases. The CDR3 has 16 amino acids. Written as DNA, the CDR3 is TGTGCCAGCAGCTTAGAGATCGGGACGGCCAAAGAGACCCAGTACTTC. It codes for CASSLEIGTAKETQYF.

For this clone: At one end, the junction sequence differs from germline, possibly due to a read error. The chain joins TRBV7-7 to TRBJ2-2; 8 bases line up with TRBD1. The CDR3 is made up of 15 amino acids. Germline V gene lookup returns CDR1 SSHAT and CDR2 FNYEAQ (reference sequence). The CDR3 DNA is TGTGCTAGCAGCCGAGGCCGACAGGGGACCGGGGAGCTGTTTTTT. This codes for CASSRGRQGTGELFF.

The genes are TRBV19 and TRBJ1-3; TRBD1 aligns across 7 bases. The CDR3 extends over 15 amino acids. Germline CDR1 LNHDA, CDR2 SQIVND (reference sequence). Losses at the gene ends were 5 bases for V and 4 bases for J; bases not matched to a gene: 8. CDR3 sequence reads: CASSFPWTGGNTIYF. CDR3 coding DNA: TGTGCCAGTAGTTTTCCTTGGACAGGAGGAAACACCATATATTTT.

CDR3 coding DNA: TGTGCCAGCAGCTGGGTATTGGGTTCCTACGAGCAGTACTTC. Translating gives CASSWVLGSYEQYF. V and J are TRBV27 and TRBJ2-7; D ambiguous. The germline gives CDR1 MNHEY, CDR2 SMNVEV (reference sequence). Trimming pared 6 bases from V and 1 base from J, leaving 13 bases between. CDR3 length: 14 residues.

The V call is TRBV11-2, the J call TRBJ2-1; 8 nucleotides align to TRBD2. The CDR3 is 17 residues long. The germline V gene has CDR1 SGHAT and CDR2 FQNNGV. With V trimmed by 1 base and J by 6 bases, 11 bases remained unmatched. CDR3 bases: TGTGCCAGCAGCTTAGTTCCAGCGGGAGTATCAGGCAATGAGCAGTTCTTC. Protein: CASSLVPAGVSGNEQFF.

This rearrangement joins TRBV7-3 to TRBJ2-1, with 11 bases aligning to TRBD2. This CDR3 region has 20 residues. Losses at the gene ends were 1 base for V and 0 bases for J; bases not matched to a gene: 11. The V gene's germline CDR1 is SGHTA and CDR2 FQGTGA. CDR3 protein: CASSLRAGTSGNFSYNEQFF. CDR3 nucleotide sequence: TGTGCCAGCAGCTTAAGAGCTGGGACTAGCGGAAACTTCTCCTACAATGAGCAGTTCTTC.

A single count supports this clone. The chain combines TRBV6-1 with TRBJ2-1; D gene unclear. V was clipped by 2 bases and J by 8 bases, with 1 base between them. Germline V gives CDR1 MNHNS, CDR2 SASEGT. This CDR3 region has 10 residues. This chain's CDR3 is CASSEYEQFF. The DNA for the CDR3 is TGTGCCAGCAGTGAATATGAGCAGTTCTTC.

The chain is built from TRBV29-1 and TRBJ1-1, with D maybe TRBD1 (6 bases). V was clipped by 6 bases and J by 4 bases, with 15 bases between them. The length of the CDR3 is 13 residues. CDR1 and CDR2 from the germline V gene are SQVTM and ANQGSEA. The CDR3 reads CSVEDSLGTEAFF. DNA of the CDR3: TGCAGCGTCGAGGACAGTCTAGGCACTGAAGCTTTCTTT.

The rearrangement links TRBV6-1 to TRBJ1-1; tentatively, D is TRBD1 (5 bases). Trimming left V 10 bases short and J 2 bases short, with 17 bases between. CDR1 is MNHNS, CDR2 SASEGT, per germline. The CDR3 has 14 residues. CDR3 residues: CAIPGTESNTEAFF. DNA for the CDR3: TGTGCCATCCCGGGGACTGAATCAAACACTGAAGCTTTCTTT.

This clone came up once. The chain joins TRBV5-1 to TRBJ2-7; no clear D gene. CDR3 length: 14 amino acids. The V gene's germline CDR1 is SGHRS and CDR2 YFSETQ. V was pared by 0 bases and J by 4 bases, with 11 bases between. The DNA for the CDR3 is TGCGCCAGCAGCTTGGAAATCTGGGGTTACGAGCAGTACTTC. This translates into CASSLEIWGYEQYF.

The rearrangement joins TRBV6-6 to TRBJ2-2; no clear D. Trimming shortened V by 6 bases and J by 3 bases, and 14 bases separated the two germline ends. Germline values: CDR1 MNHNY, CDR2 SVGAGI (reference sequence). The CDR3 length is 15 residues. The DNA for the CDR3 is TGTGCCAGCAGCCTTCTTGGGCCCGACACCGGGGAGCTGTTTTTT. Protein product: CASSLLGPDTGELFF.

The rearrangement joins TRBV6-5 to TRBJ1-1, with 9 positions matching TRBD1. Germline CDR1 MNHEY, CDR2 SVGAGI. The length of the CDR3 is 16 residues. After removal of 4 bases from V and 6 bases from J, the junction contained 12 bases not matched to a gene. DNA for the CDR3: TGTGCCAGCAGTTTGGGACAGGGCCCCCTTCCCTCTGAAGCTTTCTTT. Protein product: CASSLGQGPLPSEAFF.

The chain links TRBV9 to TRBJ2-7; tentatively, D is TRBD1 or TRBD2 (5 bases each). The ends were cut back, 0 bases at V and 2 bases at J, with 12 bases in the middle. The CDR3 sequence is 15 residues long. In germline, CDR1 is SGDLS, CDR2 YYNGEE. The chain's CDR3 is CASSVAFGAAYEQYF. The DNA of the CDR3 is TGTGCCAGCAGCGTAGCTTTCGGGGCAGCCTACGAGCAGTACTTC.

The V gene is TRBV9, the J gene TRBJ2-7; the D gene is possibly TRBD2 (5 bases). CDR1 SGDLS and CDR2 YYNGEE come from the germline V gene. The CDR3 length is 15 residues. Trimming left V 3 bases short and J 4 bases short, with 17 bases between. The CDR3 DNA sequence: TGTGCCAGCAGCGCCCGGGGAGCGGTAGGATACGAGCAGTACTTC. Its protein product is CASSARGAVGYEQYF.

CDR3 bases: TGTGCCAGCAGCTTTAACCCGGCGGGCTGGGAGACCCAGTACTTC. Translating it yields CASSFNPAGWETQYF. The chain links TRBV7-9 to TRBJ2-5; D perhaps matches TRBD2 (5 bases). The CDR3 has 15 amino acids. V was pared by 3 bases and J by 5 bases, with 16 bases between. CDR1 and CDR2 from the germline V gene are SEHNR and FQNEAQ (reference sequence).

The V call is TRBV6-6, the J call TRBJ2-3; 8 bases are a match to TRBD2. The junction had 12 bases not matched to a gene; V was cut back by 7 bases and J by 3 bases. Germline CDR1 is MNHNY and CDR2 is SVGAGI (reference sequence). The CDR3 has 16 amino acids. As DNA, the CDR3 is TGTGCCAGCACCCCATTAAGACTAGCGTTAACAGATACGCAGTATTTT. This sequence encodes CASTPLRLALTDTQYF.

J is TRBJ2-1 and V is TRBV5-1, with 15 bases fitting TRBD2. Germline CDR1 is SGHRS and CDR2 is YFSETQ. CDR3 length: 18 residues. V was pared by 3 bases and J by 1 base, with 5 bases of the junction left unmatched. The CDR3 bases are TGCGCCAGCAGCTCTGGACTAGCGGGAGGGCCGTCCTACAATGAGCAGTTCTTC. This sequence encodes CASSSGLAGGPSYNEQFF.

The chain recombines TRBV19 with TRBJ1-1; D gene unclear. The CDR3 spans 15 residues. Germline CDR1 and CDR2: LNHDA and SQIVND (reference sequence). Trimming shortened V by 6 bases and J by 3 bases, and 17 bases separated the two germline ends. CDR3 nucleotides: TGTGCCAGTAGCCCCTGGCAGGCCGGCCACACTGAAGCTTTCTTT. Translating gives CASSPWQAGHTEAFF.

This chain joins TRBV5-5 and TRBJ1-1; D gene uncertain. V lost 2 bases, J lost 5 bases, and 10 bases lay in between. Looked up from germline, CDR1 is SGHKS and CDR2 is YYEKEE (reference sequence). The CDR3 length is 13 residues. Written as DNA, the CDR3 is TGTGCCAGCAGCTTACTGGGTAGGACTGAAGCTTTCTTT. Protein product: CASSLLGRTEAFF.

The chain employs TRBV11-2 and TRBJ2-7, with 11 bases lining up with TRBD2. Losses at the gene ends were 0 bases for V and 6 bases for J; bases not matched to a gene: 10. Germline V gene data show CDR1 as SGHAT and CDR2 as FQNNGV. This CDR3 has 17 amino acids. The CDR3 here is CASSLDLDSGRASEQYF. The CDR3, as DNA: TGTGCCAGCAGCTTAGATCTGGATAGCGGGAGGGCCTCCGAGCAGTACTTC.

V gene TRBV6-4 combines with J gene TRBJ1-1; D might be TRBD1 (6 bases). The CDR3 spans 16 residues. Germline V CDR1 and CDR2: MRHNA, SNTAGT. Trimming pared 8 bases from V and 7 bases from J, leaving 26 bases between. CDR3 protein: CASFLGRGPGEVEAFF. The CDR3 DNA is TGTGCCAGCTTCCTGGGACGGGGGCCCGGCGAGGTTGAAGCTTTCTTT.

This chain uses TRBV11-2 with TRBJ2-1, with D perhaps TRBD2 (6 bases). V lost 0 bases, J lost 9 bases, and 21 bases lay in between. Germline values: CDR1 SGHAT, CDR2 FQNNGV. CDR3 length: 17 amino acids. The CDR3 sequence is CASSLDGPSVGNTEQFF. The CDR3 bases are TGTGCCAGCAGCTTAGATGGTCCTAGCGTGGGTAATACTGAGCAGTTCTTC. The variable domain in full, completed from reference TRBV11-2 and TRBJ2-1, reads EAGVAQSPRYKIIEKRQSVAFWCNPISGHATLYWYQQILGQGPKLLIQFQNNGVVDDSQLPKDRFSAERLKGVDSTLKIQPAKLEDSAVYLCASSLDGPSVGNTEQFFGPGTRLTVL.

Comment on this clone: A much larger clone sits a single nucleotide away, making a read error possible. The J gene is TRBJ1-2, the V gene TRBV27, with D unclear. The length of the CDR3 is 11 residues. From germline, CDR1 is MNHEY and CDR2 SMNVEV (reference sequence). Trimming left V 5 bases short and J 7 bases short, with 8 bases between. The CDR3 region has the DNA TGTGCCAGCAGTGAAGCGTCTGGCTACACCTTC. It codes for CASSEASGYTF.

CDR3: CASSGTTYNEQFF. Written as DNA, the CDR3 is TGTGCCAGTAGTGGGACAACCTACAATGAGCAGTTCTTC. The J gene is TRBJ2-1, the V gene TRBV19, with D possibly being TRBD1 (6 bases). V was pared by 5 bases and J by 2 bases, with 7 bases between. The germline gives CDR1 LNHDA, CDR2 SQIVND (reference sequence). The CDR3 spans 13 residues.

V usage is TRBV4-3 and J usage is TRBJ1-4, with D maybe TRBD1 (6 bases). The CDR3 has 16 residues. The germline V gene has CDR1 LGHNA and CDR2 YSLEER. V was pared by 0 bases and J by 7 bases, with 15 bases between. CDR3 in amino acids: CASSQDSGGISEKLFF. The CDR3 region has the DNA TGCGCCAGCAGCCAAGATTCGGGGGGCATAAGTGAAAAACTGTTTTTT.

This chain uses TRBV4-2 with TRBJ2-1; TRBD2 matches at 7 bases. Germline-derived CDR1 and CDR2 are LGHNA and YNFKEQ. With V trimmed by 3 bases and J by 2 bases, 7 bases remained unmatched. The CDR3 spans 16 residues. The CDR3 DNA sequence: TGTGCCAGCAGCCATATACTAGCGCCAACCTACAATGAGCAGTTCTTC. Translated: CASSHILAPTYNEQFF.